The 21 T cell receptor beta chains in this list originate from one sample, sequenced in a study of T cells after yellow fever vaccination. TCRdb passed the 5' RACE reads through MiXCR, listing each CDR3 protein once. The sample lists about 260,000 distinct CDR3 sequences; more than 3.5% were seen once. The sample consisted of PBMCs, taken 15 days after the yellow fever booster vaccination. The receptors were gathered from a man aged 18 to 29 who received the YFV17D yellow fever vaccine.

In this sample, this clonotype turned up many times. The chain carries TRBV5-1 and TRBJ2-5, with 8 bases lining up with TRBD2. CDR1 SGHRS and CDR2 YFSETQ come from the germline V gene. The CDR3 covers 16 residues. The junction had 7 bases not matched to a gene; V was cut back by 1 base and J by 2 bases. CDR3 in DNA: TGCGCCAGCAGCTTGAATCCAGCGGGGGCACAAGAGACCCAGTACTTC. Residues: CASSLNPAGAQETQYF. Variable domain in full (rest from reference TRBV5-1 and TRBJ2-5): KAGVTQTPRYLIKTRGQQVTLSCSPISGHRSVSWYQQTPGQGLQFLFEYFSETQRNKGNFPGRFSGRQFSNSRSEMNVSTLELGDSALYLCASSLNPAGAQETQYFGPGTRLLVL.

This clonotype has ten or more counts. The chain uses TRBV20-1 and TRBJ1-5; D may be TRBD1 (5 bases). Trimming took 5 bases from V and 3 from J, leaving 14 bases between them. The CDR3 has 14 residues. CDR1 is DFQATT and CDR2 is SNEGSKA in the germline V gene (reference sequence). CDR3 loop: CSAGGDPANQPQHF. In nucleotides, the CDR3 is TGCAGTGCTGGGGGGGACCCTGCCAATCAGCCCCAGCATTTT.

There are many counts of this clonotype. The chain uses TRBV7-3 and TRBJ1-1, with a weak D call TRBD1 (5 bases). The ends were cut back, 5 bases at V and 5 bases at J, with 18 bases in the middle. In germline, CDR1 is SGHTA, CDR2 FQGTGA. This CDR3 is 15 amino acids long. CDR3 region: CASSTQPSPGTEAFF. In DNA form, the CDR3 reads TGTGCCAGCAGCACCCAGCCCTCCCCAGGGACTGAAGCTTTCTTT.

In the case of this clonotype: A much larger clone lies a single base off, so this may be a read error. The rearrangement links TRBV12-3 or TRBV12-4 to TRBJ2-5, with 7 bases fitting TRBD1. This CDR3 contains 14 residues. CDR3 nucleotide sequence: TGTGCCAGCAGTCGATGGACAGGCCAAGAGACCGAGTACTTC. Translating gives CASSRWTGQETEYF.

CDR3 residues: CASRWGTGGETQYF. Written as DNA, the CDR3 is TGTGCCAGCAGGTGGGGGACAGGGGGAGAGACCCAGTACTTC. This chain connects TRBV28 to TRBJ2-5, with 11 nucleotides matching TRBD1. The V gene's germline CDR1 is MDHEN and CDR2 SYDVKM. V lost 6 bases, J lost 4 bases, and 4 bases stayed unmatched. CDR3 length: 14 residues.

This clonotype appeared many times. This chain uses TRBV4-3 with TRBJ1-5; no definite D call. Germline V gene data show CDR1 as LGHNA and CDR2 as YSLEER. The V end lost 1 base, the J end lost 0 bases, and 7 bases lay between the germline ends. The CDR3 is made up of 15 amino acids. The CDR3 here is CASSQAVNSNQPQHF. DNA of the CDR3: TGCGCCAGCAGCCAAGCTGTGAATAGCAATCAGCCCCAGCATTTT.

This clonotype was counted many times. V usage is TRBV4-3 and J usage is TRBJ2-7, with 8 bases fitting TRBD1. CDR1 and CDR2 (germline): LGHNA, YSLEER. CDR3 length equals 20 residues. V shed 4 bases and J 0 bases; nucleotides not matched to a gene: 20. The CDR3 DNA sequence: TGCGCCAGCAGCCGAGAAAAGACAGGGGTTAATTACGCCAACTCCTACGAGCAGTACGTC. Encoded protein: CASSREKTGVNYANSYEQYV.

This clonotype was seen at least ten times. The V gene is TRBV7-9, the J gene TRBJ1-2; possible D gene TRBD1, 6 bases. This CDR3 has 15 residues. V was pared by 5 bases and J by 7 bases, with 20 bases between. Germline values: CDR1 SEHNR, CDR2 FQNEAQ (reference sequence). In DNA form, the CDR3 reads TGTGCCAGCAGCAAACAAGGGACACATCGTTTTGGCTACACCTTC. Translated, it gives CASSKQGTHRFGYTF.

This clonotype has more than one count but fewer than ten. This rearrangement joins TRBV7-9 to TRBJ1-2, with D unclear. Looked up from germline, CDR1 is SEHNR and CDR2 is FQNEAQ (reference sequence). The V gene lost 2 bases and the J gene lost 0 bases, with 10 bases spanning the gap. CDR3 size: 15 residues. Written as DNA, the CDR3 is TGTGCCAGCAGCTTAAGACGGAGAGCTAACTATGGCTACACCTTC. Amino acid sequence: CASSLRRRANYGYTF.

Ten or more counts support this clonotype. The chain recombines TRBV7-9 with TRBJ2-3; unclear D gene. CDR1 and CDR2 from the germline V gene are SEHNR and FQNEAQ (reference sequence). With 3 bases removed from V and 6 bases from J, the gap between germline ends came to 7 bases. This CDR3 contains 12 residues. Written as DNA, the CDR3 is TGTGCCAGCAGCTTCCAGGCCGATACGCAGTATTTT. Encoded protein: CASSFQADTQYF.

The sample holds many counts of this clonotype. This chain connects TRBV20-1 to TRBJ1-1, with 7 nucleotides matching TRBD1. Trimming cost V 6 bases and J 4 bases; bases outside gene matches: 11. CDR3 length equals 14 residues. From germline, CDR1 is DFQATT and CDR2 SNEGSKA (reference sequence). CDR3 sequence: CSAQKGGAGTEAFF. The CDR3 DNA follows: TGCAGTGCCCAGAAAGGGGGCGCGGGCACTGAAGCTTTCTTT.

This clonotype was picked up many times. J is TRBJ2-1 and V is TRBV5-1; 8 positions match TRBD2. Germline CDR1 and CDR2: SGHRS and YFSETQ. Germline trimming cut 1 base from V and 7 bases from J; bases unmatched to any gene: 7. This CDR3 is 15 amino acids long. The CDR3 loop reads CASSLNAGGGNEQFF. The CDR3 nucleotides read TGCGCCAGCAGCTTGAATGCGGGGGGAGGGAATGAGCAGTTCTTC.

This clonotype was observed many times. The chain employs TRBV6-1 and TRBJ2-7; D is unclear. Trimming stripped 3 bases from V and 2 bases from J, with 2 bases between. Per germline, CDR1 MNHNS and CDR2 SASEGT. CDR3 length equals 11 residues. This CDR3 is CASSETYEQYV. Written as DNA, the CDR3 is TGTGCCAGCAGTGAGACCTACGAGCAGTACGTC.

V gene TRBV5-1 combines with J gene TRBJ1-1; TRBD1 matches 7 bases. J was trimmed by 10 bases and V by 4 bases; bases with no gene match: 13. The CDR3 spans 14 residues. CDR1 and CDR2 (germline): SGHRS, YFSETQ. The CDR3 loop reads CASSQEQGNLGAFF. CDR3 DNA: TGCGCCAGCAGCCAGGAACAGGGGAATCTTGGAGCTTTCTTT.

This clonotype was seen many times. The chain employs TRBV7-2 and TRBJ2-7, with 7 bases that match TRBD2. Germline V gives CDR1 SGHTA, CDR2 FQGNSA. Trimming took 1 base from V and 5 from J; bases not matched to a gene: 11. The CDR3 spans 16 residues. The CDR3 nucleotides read TGTGCCAGCAGCTTAGGTTTAGCGGGCCATGCCCACGAGCAGTACTTC. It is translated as CASSLGLAGHAHEQYF. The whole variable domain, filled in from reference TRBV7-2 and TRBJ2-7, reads GAGVSQSPSNKVTEKGKDVELRCDPISGHTALYWYRQSLGQGLEFLIYFQGNSAPDKSGLPSDRFSAERTGGSVSTLTIQRTQQEDSAVYLCASSLGLAGHAHEQYFGPGTRLTVT.

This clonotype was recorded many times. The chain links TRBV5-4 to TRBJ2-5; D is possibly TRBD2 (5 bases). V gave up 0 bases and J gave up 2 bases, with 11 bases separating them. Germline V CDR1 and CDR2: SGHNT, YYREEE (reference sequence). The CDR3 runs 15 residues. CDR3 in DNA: TGTGCCAGCAGCTTGGCGGGGAGCTTACAAGAGACCCAGTACTTC. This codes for CASSLAGSLQETQYF.

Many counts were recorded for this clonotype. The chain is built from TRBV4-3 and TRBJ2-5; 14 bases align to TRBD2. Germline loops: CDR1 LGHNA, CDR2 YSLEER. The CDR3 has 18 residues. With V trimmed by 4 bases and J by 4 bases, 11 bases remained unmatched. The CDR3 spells CASSRNAPGTSGGETQYF. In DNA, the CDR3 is TGCGCCAGCAGCCGCAACGCCCCCGGGACTAGCGGGGGAGAGACCCAGTACTTC.

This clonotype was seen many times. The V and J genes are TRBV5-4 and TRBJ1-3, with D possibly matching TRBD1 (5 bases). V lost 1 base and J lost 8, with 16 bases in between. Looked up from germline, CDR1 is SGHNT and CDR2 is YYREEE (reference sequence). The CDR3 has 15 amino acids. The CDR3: CASSLSFGGKDTIYF. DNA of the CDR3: TGTGCCAGCAGCTTGTCATTCGGGGGGAAGGACACCATATATTTT.

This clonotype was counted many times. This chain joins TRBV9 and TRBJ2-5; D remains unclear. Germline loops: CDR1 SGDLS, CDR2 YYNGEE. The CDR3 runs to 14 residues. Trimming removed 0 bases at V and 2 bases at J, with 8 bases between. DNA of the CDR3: TGTGCCAGCAGCGTAGGACGGAGACAAGAGACCCAGTACTTC. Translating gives CASSVGRRQETQYF.

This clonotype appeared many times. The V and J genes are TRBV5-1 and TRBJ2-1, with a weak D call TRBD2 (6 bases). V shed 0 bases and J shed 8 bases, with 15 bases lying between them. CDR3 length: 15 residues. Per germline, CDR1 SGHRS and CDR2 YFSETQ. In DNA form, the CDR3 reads TGCGCCAGCAGCTTGGAAGTGAAACCGGGAGATGAGCAGTTCTTC. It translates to CASSLEVKPGDEQFF.

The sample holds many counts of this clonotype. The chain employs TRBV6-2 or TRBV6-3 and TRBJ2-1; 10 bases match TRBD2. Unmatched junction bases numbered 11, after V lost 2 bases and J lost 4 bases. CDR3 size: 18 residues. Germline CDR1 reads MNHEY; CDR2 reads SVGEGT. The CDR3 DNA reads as TGTGCCAGCAGTTACCTCGGGCTAGCGGGGGTTCTTTACAATGAGCAGTTCTTC. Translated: CASSYLGLAGVLYNEQFF.